These 22 T cell receptor beta chains were sequenced from one sample in a study of PD-L1 blockade in urothelial cancer. The repertoire was sequenced with immunoSEQ multiplex PCR; TCRdb's copy has only in-frame clones and lacks some. In the table there are 75,000 to 100,000 clones, over 80% of which are singletons. Time point here: peripheral blood 6 weeks after treatment start. The sequences come from PBMCs, collected around atezolizumab (anti-PD-L1) treatment. These receptors all stem from a man in his sixties or seventies with urothelial cancer.

This clone was counted between two and nine times. The V gene is TRBV6-6, the J gene TRBJ2-7, with 8 positions matching TRBD1. V shed 5 bases and J 5 bases; nucleotides not matched to a gene: 8. CDR1 is MNHNY, CDR2 SVGAGI, per germline (reference sequence). This CDR3 has 14 residues. CDR3: CASSRRQGSDEQYF. In nucleotides, the CDR3 is TGTGCCAGCAGTAGAAGACAGGGGAGTGACGAGCAGTACTTC.

This clone came up once. The chain joins TRBV6-1 to TRBJ2-3; 7 bases align to TRBD1. This CDR3 contains 14 residues. V lost 8 bases and J lost 3; bases outside the gene matches: 8. Per the germline V gene, CDR1 is MNHNS and CDR2 is SASEGT. The CDR3 loop is CASAVGRGTDTQYF. CDR3 bases: TGTGCCAGCGCCGTAGGCAGGGGGACAGATACGCAGTATTTT.

The V gene is TRBV9, the J gene TRBJ2-3; TRBD2 is a possible D gene (5 bases). Trimming removed 0 bases at V and 2 bases at J, with 13 bases between. The length of the CDR3 is 16 residues. The germline V gene has CDR1 SGDLS and CDR2 YYNGEE. CDR3 sequence: CASSVGIGKNTDTQYF. In DNA form, the CDR3 reads TGTGCCAGCAGCGTAGGGATCGGGAAGAACACAGATACGCAGTATTTT.

The chain has TRBV11-2 and TRBJ2-7; D is undetermined. The CDR3 covers 12 residues. From germline, CDR1 is SGHAT and CDR2 FQNNGV. V was cut by 2 bases and J by 6 bases, with 8 bases left in between. CDR3 region: CASSLPRVEQYF. Here the CDR3 DNA reads TGTGCCAGCAGCTTACCCCGGGTCGAGCAGTACTTC. The whole variable domain, remainder taken from reference TRBV11-2 and TRBJ2-7, is EAGVAQSPRYKIIEKRQSVAFWCNPISGHATLYWYQQILGQGPKLLIQFQNNGVVDDSQLPKDRFSAERLKGVDSTLKIQPAKLEDSAVYLCASSLPRVEQYFGPGTRLTVT.

The chain links TRBV27 to TRBJ2-7; the D is unclear. Trimming removed 5 bases at V and 0 bases at J, with 14 bases between. Germline CDR1 reads MNHEY; CDR2 reads SMNVEV (reference sequence). CDR3 length equals 15 residues. The CDR3 sequence: CASSPSSRSSYEQYF. CDR3 DNA sequence: TGTGCCAGCAGTCCCTCGTCCCGGAGCTCCTACGAGCAGTACTTC.

The chain links TRBV29-1 to TRBJ1-2; 10 nucleotides align to TRBD1. CDR1 is SQVTM and CDR2 is ANQGSEA in the germline V gene. Trimming removed 7 bases from V and 6 bases from J; junction bases left unmatched: 11. The CDR3 consists of 14 residues. The CDR3 protein is CSGLTGTGVDGYTF. The CDR3 DNA is TGCAGCGGCTTGACCGGGACAGGGGTTGATGGCTACACCTTC.

J is TRBJ2-6 and V is TRBV5-1; no clear D. This CDR3 comprises 14 residues. Germline CDR1 reads SGHRS; CDR2 reads YFSETQ. V shed 0 bases and J shed 7 bases, with 8 bases lying between them. In nucleotides, the CDR3 is TGCGCCAGCAGCTTGGGCCACAGTGCCAACGTCCTGACTTTC. Translation gives CASSLGHSANVLTF.

The V gene is TRBV2, the J gene TRBJ2-3; D gene unclear. The CDR3 has 16 amino acids. CDR1 and CDR2 from the germline V gene are SNHLY and FYNNEI. V gave up 2 bases and J gave up 5 bases, with 17 bases separating them. CDR3 sequence: CASSEKWASVGDTQYF. The CDR3 nucleotides are TGTGCCAGCAGTGAAAAGTGGGCCTCCGTCGGAGATACGCAGTATTTT.

The V and J genes are TRBV7-7 and TRBJ2-7; a weak D match, TRBD1 (5 bases). Deletions cut 3 bases from V and 1 base from J, with 7 bases between. This CDR3 is 13 amino acids long. Germline V gives CDR1 SSHAT, CDR2 FNYEAQ (reference sequence). The CDR3 DNA is TGTGCCAGCAGCTTGGACACGTCCTACGAGCAGTACTTC. Encoded protein: CASSLDTSYEQYF. The entire variable domain, with the rest obtained from reference TRBV7-7 and TRBJ2-7, is as follows: GAGVSQSPRYKVTKRGQDVTLRCDPISSHATLYWYQQALGQGPEFLTYFNYEAQPDKSGLPSDRFSAERPEGSISTLTIQRTEQRDSAMYRCASSLDTSYEQYFGPGTRLTVT.

The J gene is TRBJ1-1, the V gene TRBV6-1; the D is unclear. V was trimmed by 8 bases and J by 1 base, leaving 8 bases between them. CDR1 is MNHNS and CDR2 is SASEGT in the germline V gene. The CDR3 is 12 residues long. The CDR3 protein is CASGSRNTEAFF. CDR3 sequence (DNA): TGTGCCAGCGGCAGTCGGAACACTGAAGCTTTCTTT.

The chain employs TRBV11-3 and TRBJ1-1; the D is unclear. This CDR3 has 14 amino acids. The germline V and J ends were trimmed by 0 bases and 5 bases, with 10 bases remaining between them. The V gene's germline CDR1 is SGHNT and CDR2 YENEEA. The CDR3 reads CASSLDQEATEAFF. The CDR3 DNA is TGTGCCAGCAGCTTAGATCAGGAGGCGACTGAAGCTTTCTTT.

The CDR3 loop is CASSGPGQGSRKLFF. DNA for the CDR3: TGTGCCAGCAGTGGACCCGGACAGGGTAGCCGGAAACTGTTTTTT. This chain uses TRBV28 with TRBJ1-4; 8 nucleotides match TRBD1. The CDR3 length is 15 residues. Germline loops: CDR1 MDHEN, CDR2 SYDVKM. With 5 bases clipped from V and 11 bases from J, the junction kept 13 bases outside the gene matches.

This clone was picked up a small number of times. The chain uses TRBV5-1 and TRBJ1-4; the match to TRBD1 covers 7 bases. The CDR3 covers 15 residues. Germline CDR1 SGHRS, CDR2 YFSETQ. The junction had 10 bases not matched to a gene; V was cut back by 6 bases and J by 5 bases. For the CDR3, the DNA is TGCGCCAGCAATCTGGGGTCGGGACAGAATGAAAAACTGTTTTTT. Translating it yields CASNLGSGQNEKLFF.

V is TRBV28 and J is TRBJ2-5; 10 positions agree with TRBD1. Germline V CDR1 and CDR2: MDHEN, SYDVKM. This CDR3 has 14 residues. V was clipped by 4 bases and J by 5 bases; unmatched bases: 4. The CDR3 sequence: CASSYVTGGETQYF. The CDR3, as DNA: TGTGCCAGCAGTTACGTGACAGGGGGCGAGACCCAGTACTTC. The full variable domain, in which reference TRBV28 and TRBJ2-5 provide the parts outside the CDR3, is DVKVTQSSRYLVKRTGEKVFLECVQDMDHENMFWYRQDPGLGLRLIYFSYDVKMKEKGDIPEGYSVSREKKERFSLILESASTNQTSMYLCASSYVTGGETQYFGPGTRLLVL.

The chain joins TRBV19 to TRBJ2-1; D is unclear. CDR1 is LNHDA and CDR2 is SQIVND in the germline V gene (reference sequence). This CDR3 has 13 residues. V lost 3 bases and J 5 bases, leaving 8 bases between the germline ends. CDR3 DNA sequence: TGTGCCAGTAGTATGTCTAGACACAATGAGCAGTTCTTC. Its protein product is CASSMSRHNEQFF.

The V gene is TRBV5-6, the J gene TRBJ2-7; 7 bases line up with TRBD1. Germline values: CDR1 SGHDT, CDR2 YYEEEE. This CDR3 comprises 14 residues. Germline trimming cut 4 bases from V and 0 bases from J; bases unmatched to any gene: 4. CDR3 coding DNA: TGTGCCAGCAGCGGGGACAGAACCTCCTACGAGCAGTACTTC. Amino acid sequence: CASSGDRTSYEQYF.

This chain links TRBV6-1 with TRBJ2-2, with TRBD1 matching over 7 bases. The CDR3 spans 19 residues. The V gene's germline CDR1 is MNHNS and CDR2 SASEGT. With 3 bases clipped from V and 1 base from J, the junction kept 14 bases outside the gene matches. The CDR3 here is CASSDHLLRRQGNTGELFF. The CDR3 nucleotides are TGTGCCAGCAGTGACCATCTCCTGAGACGACAGGGGAACACCGGGGAGCTGTTTTTT.

This chain links TRBV28 with TRBJ2-7, with TRBD2 matching over 11 bases. J lost 3 bases, V lost 6 bases, and 4 bases had no gene match. CDR1 is MDHEN and CDR2 is SYDVKM in the germline V gene. The CDR3 spans 14 residues. The CDR3 loop reads CASRLAGGLYEQYF. CDR3 nucleotide sequence: TGTGCCAGCAGGCTAGCGGGGGGCCTCTACGAGCAGTACTTC. Complete variable domain (other parts from reference TRBV28 and TRBJ2-7): DVKVTQSSRYLVKRTGEKVFLECVQDMDHENMFWYRQDPGLGLRLIYFSYDVKMKEKGDIPEGYSVSREKKERFSLILESASTNQTSMYLCASRLAGGLYEQYFGPGTRLTVT.

The chain couples TRBV5-1 to TRBJ2-5; TRBD2 matches at 8 bases. This CDR3 contains 16 residues. The junction had 10 bases not matched to a gene; V was cut back by 4 bases and J by 2 bases. Germline lookup yields CDR1 SGHRS and CDR2 YFSETQ. CDR3 in amino acids: CASSPGGGGQQETQYF. The CDR3 DNA follows: TGCGCCAGCAGCCCTGGGGGCGGGGGGCAACAAGAGACCCAGTACTTC.

V usage is TRBV5-1 and J usage is TRBJ1-2; 8 bases are a match to TRBD1. The length of the CDR3 is 15 residues. V lost 4 bases to trimming and J lost 4 bases; unmatched junction nucleotides: 9. Germline CDR1 reads SGHRS; CDR2 reads YFSETQ. Here the CDR3 reads CASSPEGQGIYGYTF. CDR3 in DNA: TGCGCCAGCAGCCCCGAAGGACAGGGAATCTATGGCTACACCTTC.

This clone was picked up a small number of times. This sequence joins TRBV19 and TRBJ1-5, with D perhaps TRBD1 (5 bases). The CDR3 has 15 residues. Trimming shortened V by 2 bases and J by 9 bases, and 17 bases separated the two germline ends. In germline, CDR1 is LNHDA, CDR2 SQIVND (reference sequence). The CDR3 here is CASSITHWNQGPQHF. In DNA, the CDR3 is TGTGCCAGTAGTATAACCCACTGGAATCAGGGGCCCCAGCATTTT.

This clone was observed a single time. CDR3 in amino acids: CASSLSLAGADTQYF. The CDR3 region has the DNA TGCGCCAGCAGCTTGAGCCTAGCGGGAGCAGATACGCAGTATTTT. The chain recombines TRBV5-1 with TRBJ2-3; 10 nucleotides match TRBD2. Germline V gene lookup returns CDR1 SGHRS and CDR2 YFSETQ. This CDR3 has 15 amino acids. V lost 1 base, J lost 4 bases, and 3 bases stayed unmatched.